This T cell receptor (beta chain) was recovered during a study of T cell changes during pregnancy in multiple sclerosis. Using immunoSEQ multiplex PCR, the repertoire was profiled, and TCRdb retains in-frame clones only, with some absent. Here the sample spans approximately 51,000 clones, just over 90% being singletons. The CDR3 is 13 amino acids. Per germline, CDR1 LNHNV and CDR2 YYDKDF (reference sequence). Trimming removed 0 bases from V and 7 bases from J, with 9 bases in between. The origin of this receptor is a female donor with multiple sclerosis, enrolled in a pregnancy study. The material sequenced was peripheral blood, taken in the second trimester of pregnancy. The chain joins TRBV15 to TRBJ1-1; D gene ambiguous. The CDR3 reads CATSRDFGLEAFF. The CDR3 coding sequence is TGTGCCACCAGCAGAGATTTTGGGCTTGAAGCTTTCTTT.